The clone carrying this TCR beta chain was observed many times. This entry comes from a study of identical twins. The V gene's germline CDR1 is SGHRS and CDR2 YFSETQ. The length of the CDR3 is 15 residues. The V gene end was trimmed by 3 bases and the J gene end by 7 bases; junction bases not matched to a gene: 7. Unique molecular identifiers were present on cDNA, and template switching added a universal primer site. MiXCR was run by TCRdb on the 5' RACE reads, yielding one entry per CDR3 protein. The sample yields 450,000 or so distinct CDR3 sequences, 14% seen once. The sample was also reused in another study, on yellow fever vaccine responses in identical twins.

This sequence joins TRBV5-1 and TRBJ2-2; 9 nucleotides line up with TRBD1. The clonotype originates from a woman aged 18-35 years in good health. The source material was CD4+ T cells sorted from blood. CDR3 amino acids: CASSWTGDSGGELFF. The CDR3 DNA sequence: TGCGCCAGCAGCTGGACAGGGGATTCCGGCGGGGAGCTGTTTTTT.